One and the same sample provided the 11 T cell receptor beta chains below, sequenced in a study of breast tumors, draining lymph nodes, adjacent tissues. TCRdb reanalysed the multiplex PCR reads using MiXCR and keeps one entry per CDR3 protein. The sample lists around 25,000 distinct CDR3 sequences, around 23% occurring once. Source material: breast tumor tissue. The receptors were gathered from a female donor with breast cancer. Some clones in this sample may be carry-over from other donors' samples.

This clonotype was seen repeatedly, ten times or more. J is TRBJ2-7 and V is TRBV19, with a weak D call TRBD1 (6 bases). Germline V CDR1 and CDR2: LNHDA, SQIVND (reference sequence). The CDR3 has 13 amino acids. Trimming left V 10 bases short and J 5 bases short, with 18 bases between. CDR3 amino acids: CATSRTVGHEQYF. CDR3 sequence (DNA): TGTGCCACCTCTAGGACAGTGGGGCACGAGCAGTACTTC. The complete variable domain, with remaining parts taken from reference TRBV19 and TRBJ2-7, reads DGGITQSPKYLFRKEGQNVTLSCEQNLNHDAMYWYRQDPGQGLRLIYYSQIVNDFQKGDIAEGYSVSREKKESFPLTVTSAQKNPTAFYLCATSRTVGHEQYFGPGTRLTVT.

The V gene is TRBV25-1, the J gene TRBJ1-1, with a possible D match to TRBD1 (5 bases). CDR3 size: 16 residues. Germline V gene sequence: CDR1 MGHDK, CDR2 SYGVNS. Trimming pared 5 bases from V and 3 bases from J, leaving 19 bases between. CDR3 in DNA: TGTGCCAGCAGTCACCCCGTGGGGGGTCCGGACACTGAAGCTTTCTTT. Its translation: CASSHPVGGPDTEAFF.

Comments on this clonotype: A much larger clone differs from this one at a single base, so this may be a read error. The CDR3 nucleotides are TGTGCCAGCAGCCCCTGGCTCCGGGGGATAAAGACCCAGTACTTC. Translating gives CASSPWLRGIKTQYF. The rearrangement uses TRBV11-2 and TRBJ2-5; D is perhaps TRBD2 (6 bases). The ends were cut back, 5 bases at V and 6 bases at J, with 19 bases in the middle. CDR3 size: 15 residues. Germline V gives CDR1 SGHAT, CDR2 FQNNGV.

Note on this clonotype: Possible read error: a much larger clone is one base away. The rearrangement uses TRBV11-2 and TRBJ2-5; D unresolved. CDR3 length: 13 amino acids. Germline V gives CDR1 SGHAT, CDR2 FQNNGV. The CDR3 DNA is TGTGCCAGCAGCTTAGACTACCAAGAGGCCCAGTACTTC. Its translation is CASSLDYQEAQYF.

The CDR3 is CASSIWDGNTEAFF. For the CDR3, the DNA is TGTGCCAGCAGCATTTGGGACGGGAACACTGAAGCTTTCTTT. This sequence joins TRBV13 and TRBJ1-1; D is possibly TRBD1 (5 bases). Germline V lookup: CDR1 PRHDT, CDR2 FYEKMQ (reference sequence). V was cut by 5 bases and J by 1 base, with 11 bases left in between. The CDR3 runs to 14 residues. The variable domain in full, with the rest retrieved from reference TRBV13 and TRBJ1-1, is AAGVIQSPRHLIKEKRETATLKCYPIPRHDTVYWYQQGPGQDPQFLISFYEKMQSDKGSIPDRFSAQQFSDYHSELNMSSLELGDSALYFCASSIWDGNTEAFFGQGTRLTVV.

This clonotype was picked up many times. This sequence joins TRBV28 and TRBJ1-2; 12 positions match TRBD1. Germline lookup yields CDR1 MDHEN and CDR2 SYDVKM. V lost 5 bases and J lost 4; bases outside the gene matches: 14. CDR3 length equals 18 residues. CDR3 DNA: TGTGCCAGCAGTCGAGCCGGGACAGGGGGCGCCCTACTCTATGGCTACACCTTC. It specifies CASSRAGTGGALLYGYTF.

A note on this clonotype: One end of the junction varies from germline; a read error may be responsible. The chain is built from TRBV20-1 and TRBJ2-7; 7 positions match TRBD2. Germline CDR1 and CDR2: DFQATT and SNEGSKA (reference sequence). The CDR3 has 13 residues. CDR3 protein: CGVRRESTCEQDF. As DNA, the CDR3 is TGCGGTGTCCGGCGGGAGAGTACCTGCGAGCAGGACTTC.

As concerns this clonotype: A read error may account for a junction end that differs from germline. This chain links TRBV10-3 with TRBJ2-7, with 14 nucleotides matching TRBD2. Germline-derived CDR1 and CDR2 are ENHRY and SYGVKD. This CDR3 has 15 amino acids. The CDR3 nucleotides read TGTGCCACCTGTAAGGGGACTAGCGGGGGACACGAGCAATACTTC. Translation: CATCKGTSGGHEQYF.

This clonotype was observed many times. The chain recombines TRBV5-1 with TRBJ2-7; TRBD2 is a possible D gene (5 bases). The CDR3 has 13 residues. With 1 base removed from V and 6 bases from J, the gap between germline ends came to 11 bases. Germline CDR1 and CDR2: SGHRS and YFSETQ. CDR3 in amino acids: CASSLLLVGEQYF. In DNA, the CDR3 is TGCGCCAGCAGCTTGTTACTAGTTGGCGAGCAGTACTTC.

Sample share makes this clonotype medium-sized. The rearrangement links TRBV19 to TRBJ2-1, with 7 bases lining up with TRBD2. V shed 6 bases and J 0 bases; nucleotides not matched to a gene: 8. Germline assignment: CDR1 LNHDA and CDR2 SQIVND (reference sequence). The CDR3 extends over 16 amino acids. The CDR3 DNA sequence: TGTGCCAGTAGCACGGTGGGGGGGAGCTCCTACAATGAGCAGTTCTTC. Amino acid sequence: CASSTVGGSSYNEQFF.

This clonotype showed up many times. The rearrangement joins TRBV6-1 to TRBJ2-7; possibly TRBD1 for D (6 bases). The V gene lost 1 base and the J gene lost 6 bases, with 13 bases spanning the gap. The length of the CDR3 is 14 residues. Germline V gene lookup returns CDR1 MNHNS and CDR2 SASEGT. CDR3 bases: TGTGCCAGCAGTGAAGTCAGGGGAGTGCTCGAGCAGTACTTC. It encodes CASSEVRGVLEQYF.